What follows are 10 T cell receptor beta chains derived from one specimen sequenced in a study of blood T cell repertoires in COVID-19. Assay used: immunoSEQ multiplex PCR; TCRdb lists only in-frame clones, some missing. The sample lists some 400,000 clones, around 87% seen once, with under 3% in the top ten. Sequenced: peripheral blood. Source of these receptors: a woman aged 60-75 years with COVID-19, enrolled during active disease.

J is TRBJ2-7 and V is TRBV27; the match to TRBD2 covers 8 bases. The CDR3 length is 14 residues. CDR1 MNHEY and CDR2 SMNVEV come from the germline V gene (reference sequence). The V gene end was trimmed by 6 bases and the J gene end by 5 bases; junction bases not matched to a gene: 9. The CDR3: CASSMIGTRNEQYF. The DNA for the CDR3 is TGTGCCAGCAGCATGATCGGGACTAGGAACGAGCAGTACTTC.

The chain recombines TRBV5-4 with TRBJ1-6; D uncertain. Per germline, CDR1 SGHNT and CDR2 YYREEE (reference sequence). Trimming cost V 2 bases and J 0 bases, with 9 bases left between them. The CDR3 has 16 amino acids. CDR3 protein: CASSFEPSSYNSPLHF. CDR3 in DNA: TGTGCCAGCAGCTTCGAGCCGAGCTCCTATAATTCACCCCTCCACTTT.

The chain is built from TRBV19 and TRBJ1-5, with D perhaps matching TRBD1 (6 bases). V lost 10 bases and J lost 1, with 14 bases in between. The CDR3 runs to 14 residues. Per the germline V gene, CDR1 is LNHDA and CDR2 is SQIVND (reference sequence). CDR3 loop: CATNDRRSNQPQHF. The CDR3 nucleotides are TGTGCCACCAACGACAGGCGGAGCAATCAGCCCCAGCATTTT.

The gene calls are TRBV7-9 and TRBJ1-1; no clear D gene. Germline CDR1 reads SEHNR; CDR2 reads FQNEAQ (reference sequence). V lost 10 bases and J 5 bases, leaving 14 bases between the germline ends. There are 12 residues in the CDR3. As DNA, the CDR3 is TGTGCCACACGCGCTGGAGGGACTGAAGCTTTCTTT. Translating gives CATRAGGTEAFF. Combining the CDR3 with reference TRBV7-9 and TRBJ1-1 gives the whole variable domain DTGVSQNPRHKITKRGQNVTFRCDPISEHNRLYWYRQTLGQGPEFLTYFQNEAQLEKSRLLSDRFSAERPKGSFSTLEIQRTEQGDSAMYLCATRAGGTEAFFGQGTRLTVV.

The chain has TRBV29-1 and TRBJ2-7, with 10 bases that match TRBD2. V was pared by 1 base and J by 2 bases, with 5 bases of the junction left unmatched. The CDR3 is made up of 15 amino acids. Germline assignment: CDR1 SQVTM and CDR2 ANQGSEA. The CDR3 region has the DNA TGCAGCGTTGAAGCCTTTAGCGGGGGGACCTACGAGCAGTACTTC. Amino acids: CSVEAFSGGTYEQYF.

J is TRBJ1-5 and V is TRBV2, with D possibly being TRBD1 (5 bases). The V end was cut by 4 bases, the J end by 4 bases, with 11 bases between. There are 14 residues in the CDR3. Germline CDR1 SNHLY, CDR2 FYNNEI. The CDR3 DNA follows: TGTGCCAGCAGTGGGGGAAACAGGAATCAGCCCCAGCATTTT. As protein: CASSGGNRNQPQHF.

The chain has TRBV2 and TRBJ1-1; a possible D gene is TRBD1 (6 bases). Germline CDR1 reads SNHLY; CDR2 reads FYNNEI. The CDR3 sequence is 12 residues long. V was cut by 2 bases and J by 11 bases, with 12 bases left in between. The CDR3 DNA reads TGTGCCAGCAGTGAAAGGGAAAGGGGGGCTTTCTTT. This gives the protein CASSERERGAFF.

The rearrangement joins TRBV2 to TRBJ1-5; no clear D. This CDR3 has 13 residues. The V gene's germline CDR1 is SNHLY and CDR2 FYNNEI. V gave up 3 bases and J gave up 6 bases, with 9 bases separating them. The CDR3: CASSENNGQPQHF. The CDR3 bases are TGTGCCAGCAGTGAGAATAACGGTCAGCCCCAGCATTTT.

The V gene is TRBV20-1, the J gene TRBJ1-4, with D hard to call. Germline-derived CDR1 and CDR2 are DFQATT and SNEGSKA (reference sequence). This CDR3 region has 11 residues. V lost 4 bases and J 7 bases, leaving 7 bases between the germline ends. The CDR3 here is CSAKRAEKLFF. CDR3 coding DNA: TGCAGTGCTAAGCGGGCTGAAAAACTGTTTTTT.

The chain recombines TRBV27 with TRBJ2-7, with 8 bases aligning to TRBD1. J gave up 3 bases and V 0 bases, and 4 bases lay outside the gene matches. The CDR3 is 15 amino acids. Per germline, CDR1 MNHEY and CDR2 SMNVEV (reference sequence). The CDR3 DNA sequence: TGTGCCAGCAGTTTATCGCCGGGACAGGTCTACGAGCAGTACTTC. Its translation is CASSLSPGQVYEQYF.